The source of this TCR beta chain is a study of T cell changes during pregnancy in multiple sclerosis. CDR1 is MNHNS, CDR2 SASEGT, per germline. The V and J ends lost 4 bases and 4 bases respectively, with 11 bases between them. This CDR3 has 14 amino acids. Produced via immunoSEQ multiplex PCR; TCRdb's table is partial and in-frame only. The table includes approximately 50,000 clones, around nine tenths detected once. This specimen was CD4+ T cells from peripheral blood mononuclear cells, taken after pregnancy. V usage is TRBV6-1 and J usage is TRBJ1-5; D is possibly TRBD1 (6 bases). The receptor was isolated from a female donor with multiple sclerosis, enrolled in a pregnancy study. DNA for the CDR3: TGTGCCAGCAGTGGAAACAGGGTAAATCAGCCCCAGCATTTT. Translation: CASSGNRVNQPQHF.